This T cell receptor (beta chain) was profiled in a study of shared clonotypes between healthy human individuals. Study-wide background: CD4 naive and memory got three plates each, CD8 naive two, CD8 memory one.

In the case of this clone: The antigen is unknown. Other DNA sequences of this sample code for an identical CDR3.

Donors were healthy HIV-negative adults without recently reported acute infections or vaccinations. Points from the study as a whole: The diversity represented, both genetic and in exposure history, was limited by few donors. For naive CD4 cells, approximately 5% of clonotypes were shared across a few donors.

Libraries were prepared by immunoSEQ multiplex PCR; TCRdb keeps only in-frame clonotypes and omits some of them. The sample contains roughly 2.6 million clones, approximately 92% of which appear only once. The CDR3 is 11 residues long. The V end was cut by 2 bases, the J end by 5 bases, with 5 bases between. The V gene's germline CDR1 is GTSNPN and CDR2 SVGIG (reference sequence). This receptor was identified in a young man in good health. Source material: naive CD4+ T cells sorted from blood. As to subset: CD45RA+ positively selected. The chain has TRBV30 and TRBJ2-3; D remains unclear. CDR3 region: CAWSPRDTQYF. As DNA, the CDR3 is TGTGCCTGGAGTCCCAGAGATACGCAGTATTTT.